The 29 T cell receptor beta chains listed next were all sequenced from one sample in a study of CD8 T cells in ankylosing spondylitis. TCRdb itself ran the 5' RACE reads through MiXCR, one entry per CDR3 protein. This sample has under 950,000 distinct CDR3 sequences; around 19% occur once, and the top ten carry around 19%. Study outcomes and limitations: The study identified a TCR beta motif of 7 or 8 highly homologous variants that appeared characteristic of ankylosing spondylitis blood.

These receptors' targets are unknown. The sample taken for sequencing was blood, either unsorted or a sorted T cell fraction (not recorded which). The origin of the receptors is a male donor with ankylosing spondylitis.

This clonotype appeared a few times. The V gene is TRBV7-2, the J gene TRBJ2-2; either TRBD1 or TRBD2 may fit D (6 bases each). Germline CDR1 SGHTA, CDR2 FQGNSA. With 5 bases removed from V and 7 bases from J, the gap between germline ends came to 17 bases. The CDR3 runs 15 residues. In DNA, the CDR3 is TGTGCCAGCAGCCCAGTCGGGGGCGCGGTCGGGGAGCTGTTTTTT. Protein: CASSPVGGAVGELFF.

In DNA form, the CDR3 reads TGTGCCAGCAAGACATCAGGGGGCGCCGAGCAGTACTTC. Translating gives CASKTSGGAEQYF. The chain uses TRBV12-3 or TRBV12-4 and TRBJ2-7; 8 bases map to TRBD1. This CDR3 comprises 13 residues. J gave up 6 bases and V 7 bases, and 8 bases lay outside the gene matches.

This clonotype occurred once. J is TRBJ2-1 and V is TRBV12-3 or TRBV12-4; 8 bases are shared with TRBD2. V was clipped by 4 bases and J by 3 bases; unmatched bases: 5. The CDR3 consists of 15 residues. This CDR3 reads CASSSGTRFYNEQFF. CDR3 DNA sequence: TGTGCCAGCAGTTCCGGGACTAGATTCTACAATGAGCAGTTCTTC.

The rearrangement uses TRBV4-3 and TRBJ2-1; D is perhaps TRBD1 (5 bases). This CDR3 contains 15 residues. In germline, CDR1 is LGHNA, CDR2 YSLEER. Trimming stripped 0 bases from V and 5 bases from J, with 11 bases between. CDR3 bases: TGCGCCAGCAGCCAAGATGCGGACATTGACAATGAGCAGTTCTTC. As protein: CASSQDADIDNEQFF.

The rearrangement links TRBV6-5 to TRBJ2-6; 9 positions agree with TRBD2. The CDR3 sequence is 17 residues long. J was trimmed by 9 bases and V by 0 bases; bases with no gene match: 9. The germline V gene has CDR1 MNHEY and CDR2 SVGAGI. The CDR3 sequence: CASSYSGLAGPLNVLTF. The CDR3 nucleotides read TGTGCCAGCAGTTACTCGGGGCTAGCGGGACCGCTCAACGTCCTGACTTTC.

This clonotype was seen a handful of times. The chain couples TRBV7-9 to TRBJ2-5, with 10 bases aligning to TRBD2. With V trimmed by 11 bases and J by 2 bases, 11 bases remained unmatched. CDR3 length equals 15 residues. Per the germline V gene, CDR1 is SEHNR and CDR2 is FQNEAQ (reference sequence). The CDR3 sequence is CAVGPSGRGQETQYF. CDR3 bases: TGTGCCGTAGGACCGAGCGGGAGGGGACAAGAGACCCAGTACTTC. The full variable domain, rest sourced from reference TRBV7-9 and TRBJ2-5, is DTGVSQNPRHKITKRGQNVTFRCDPISEHNRLYWYRQTLGQGPEFLTYFQNEAQLEKSRLLSDRFSAERPKGSFSTLEIQRTEQGDSAMYLCAVGPSGRGQETQYFGPGTRLLVL.

This clonotype was detected only a few times. This chain connects TRBV20-1 to TRBJ2-3; no definite D call. CDR1 DFQATT and CDR2 SNEGSKA come from the germline V gene (reference sequence). This CDR3 spans 15 amino acids. Trimming stripped 1 base from V and 0 bases from J, with 11 bases between. The CDR3 is CSARGRIASTDTQYF. The CDR3 nucleotides are TGCAGTGCTAGAGGGCGGATTGCTAGCACAGATACGCAGTATTTT.

This clonotype was counted between two and nine times. The rearrangement links TRBV6-1 to TRBJ2-3; 12 bases are shared with TRBD2. The ends lost 3 bases at V and 1 base at J; junction bases unmatched: 5. The CDR3 covers 17 residues. CDR1 is MNHNS and CDR2 is SASEGT in the germline V gene. In DNA, the CDR3 is TGTGCCAGCAGTGATAGACTAGCGGGGGACCGCACAGATACGCAGTATTTT. Protein product: CASSDRLAGDRTDTQYF.

This clonotype came up a few times. J is TRBJ2-1 and V is TRBV6-2 or TRBV6-3, with TRBD2 as a possible D gene (7 bases). Trimming took off 7 bases at V and 0 bases at J, with 13 bases between the two ends. Germline V gene sequence: CDR1 MNHEY, CDR2 SVGEGT. The CDR3 contains 15 residues. The DNA of the CDR3 is TGTGCCAGCACGAAGAGGGGGGGCTCCTACAATGAGCAGTTCTTC. Translating it yields CASTKRGGSYNEQFF.

This clonotype showed up many times. The chain combines TRBV5-1 with TRBJ2-7; 7 nucleotides agree with TRBD1. CDR3 size: 13 residues. V gave up 3 bases and J gave up 1 base; unmatched junction bases: 1. Germline V gene lookup returns CDR1 SGHRS and CDR2 YFSETQ. As DNA, the CDR3 is TGCGCCAGCAGCTGGACAGGTTCCTACGAGCAGTACTTC. Translation: CASSWTGSYEQYF.

This clonotype appeared a few times. The chain uses TRBV7-8 and TRBJ1-1; possibly TRBD1 for D (5 bases). Germline loops: CDR1 SGHVS, CDR2 FQNEAQ. Trimming left V 3 bases short and J 5 bases short, with 16 bases between. The CDR3 sequence is 15 residues long. CDR3 nucleotides: TGTGCCAGCAGCTTGGCCAGGGTTTTCGGGACTGAAGCTTTCTTT. Translation: CASSLARVFGTEAFF.

CDR3 coding DNA: TGCAGTGCTAGCGGGGGGGGTATGGAGACCCAGTACTTC. This translates into CSASGGGMETQYF. The chain uses TRBV20-1 and TRBJ2-5; TRBD2 matches 8 bases. Germline lookup yields CDR1 DFQATT and CDR2 SNEGSKA (reference sequence). V lost 3 bases, J lost 5 bases, and 5 bases stayed unmatched. The CDR3 sequence is 13 residues long.

This chain uses TRBV10-3 with TRBJ2-1, with D possibly being TRBD2 (5 bases). Trimming removed 4 bases from V and 3 bases from J, with 7 bases in between. Germline values: CDR1 ENHRY, CDR2 SYGVKD. This CDR3 is built from 13 residues. CDR3 DNA: TGTGCCATCAGTGGGACTTTCTACAATGAGCAGTTCTTC. It yields the protein CAISGTFYNEQFF.

The chain uses TRBV20-1 and TRBJ2-7; D ambiguous. The CDR3 loop spans 13 amino acids. Deletions cut 1 base from V and 1 base from J, with 8 bases between. Germline V lookup: CDR1 DFQATT, CDR2 SNEGSKA (reference sequence). CDR3 nucleotide sequence: TGCAGTGCTAGAGGTCAGCTTTCCTACGAGCAGTACTTC. Its protein product is CSARGQLSYEQYF.

The CDR3: CSACLSGRPNNEQFF. The CDR3 coding sequence is TGCAGTGCCTGCCTTAGCGGGAGGCCGAACAATGAGCAGTTCTTC. The chain is built from TRBV20-1 and TRBJ2-1; TRBD2 matches at 10 bases. Per the germline V gene, CDR1 is DFQATT and CDR2 is SNEGSKA (reference sequence). The ends lost 6 bases at V and 5 bases at J; junction bases unmatched: 10. The CDR3 totals 15 residues.

The rearrangement uses TRBV27 and TRBJ1-1, with no clear D. V lost 8 bases, J lost 0 bases, and 10 bases lay in between. The V gene's germline CDR1 is MNHEY and CDR2 SMNVEV (reference sequence). The CDR3 runs 13 residues. The CDR3 protein is CASGSTMNTEAFF. DNA for the CDR3: TGTGCCAGCGGCTCTACTATGAACACTGAAGCTTTCTTT.

This clonotype was observed many times. The V gene is TRBV7-9, the J gene TRBJ1-4, with D perhaps TRBD1 (5 bases). The CDR3 has 17 residues. Trimming pared 3 bases from V and 6 bases from J, leaving 20 bases between. CDR1 SEHNR and CDR2 FQNEAQ come from the germline V gene (reference sequence). The CDR3 here is CASSFPVRDLGDEKLFF. CDR3 nucleotides: TGTGCCAGCAGCTTCCCAGTCCGGGACCTTGGGGATGAAAAACTGTTTTTT.

The chain couples TRBV20-1 to TRBJ2-5; D is uncertain. Per germline, CDR1 DFQATT and CDR2 SNEGSKA (reference sequence). V lost 4 bases and J lost 2, with 17 bases in between. This CDR3 contains 15 residues. As DNA, the CDR3 is TGCAGTGCTAAGCCCCCCAACGGAAAACAAGAGACCCAGTACTTC. Its protein is CSAKPPNGKQETQYF.

In this sample, this clonotype turned up once. The chain has TRBV20-1 and TRBJ2-7; no definite D call. CDR1 and CDR2 from the germline V gene are DFQATT and SNEGSKA (reference sequence). The CDR3 runs to 14 residues. V dropped 3 bases and J dropped 0 bases, with 12 bases sitting between them. The CDR3 nucleotides read TGCAGTGCTAGTCTTGCCAGGAGCTCCTACGAGCAGTACTTC. It is translated as CSASLARSSYEQYF.

This clonotype was observed a handful of times. The rearrangement uses TRBV12-3 or TRBV12-4 and TRBJ2-3; D perhaps matches TRBD2 (6 bases). V was clipped by 6 bases and J by 5 bases, with 15 bases between them. The CDR3 spans 14 residues. The CDR3 loop reads CASRISGLEDTQYF. The DNA of the CDR3 is TGTGCCAGCAGAATTTCGGGACTGGAAGATACGCAGTATTTT.

This clonotype was seen a few times. CDR3 amino acids: CASSYSTAEDTEAFF. For the CDR3, the DNA is TGTGCCAGCAGTTACTCGACGGCAGAAGACACTGAAGCTTTCTTT. V usage is TRBV6-5 and J usage is TRBJ1-1; unclear D gene. The CDR3 sequence is 15 residues long. The V gene lost 0 bases and the J gene lost 3 bases, with 11 bases spanning the gap. In germline, CDR1 is MNHEY, CDR2 SVGAGI.

This clonotype was observed a few times. V and J are TRBV6-2 or TRBV6-3 and TRBJ1-1; 9 bases are shared with TRBD1. V shed 2 bases, J shed 3 bases, and the junction held 10 bases outside the gene matches. The CDR3 consists of 17 residues. The germline V gene has CDR1 MNHEY and CDR2 SVGEGT. The CDR3 region has the DNA TGTGCCAGCAGTTACCATACCGGGACAGGGATGTACACTGAAGCTTTCTTT. Protein sequence: CASSYHTGTGMYTEAFF.

This clonotype came up many times. The rearrangement uses TRBV12-3 or TRBV12-4 and TRBJ1-1, with D uncertain. This CDR3 region has 14 residues. Trimming removed 5 bases from V and 2 bases from J, with 12 bases in between. The CDR3 DNA follows: TGTGCCAGCAGTCCAGAAGACGCTAACACTGAAGCTTTCTTT. This codes for CASSPEDANTEAFF.

A remark on this clonotype: At one end the junction does not follow the germline gene, possibly because of a read error. This chain uses TRBV7-7 with TRBJ2-2, with 9 bases identical to TRBD2. CDR3 length: 17 residues. Germline CDR1 SSHAT, CDR2 FNYEAQ (reference sequence). The CDR3 DNA is TGTGCTAGCAGCTTAGATAGCGGGGGATGGAACACCGGGGAGCTGTTTTTT. This codes for CASSLDSGGWNTGELFF.

This clonotype was picked up a small number of times. The chain joins TRBV10-3 to TRBJ2-3; no reliable D call. The CDR3 length is 14 residues. CDR1 and CDR2 from the germline V gene are ENHRY and SYGVKD. Trimming left V 4 bases short and J 0 bases short, with 8 bases between. DNA for the CDR3: TGTGCCATCAGTGTGGCACCTAGCACAGATACGCAGTATTTT. Its protein product is CAISVAPSTDTQYF.

The chain carries TRBV11-2 and TRBJ2-1; 10 bases are shared with TRBD2. The trim removed 8 bases at V and 6 bases at J, leaving 7 bases unmatched. Germline loops: CDR1 SGHAT, CDR2 FQNNGV. This CDR3 comprises 14 residues. CDR3 region: CASATGTSANEQFF. The CDR3 DNA sequence: TGTGCCAGCGCGACTGGGACTAGCGCCAATGAGCAGTTCTTC.

The CDR3 DNA sequence: TGCAGCGTTGAAGGGCCTAGCGGGACCGACACAGATACGCAGTATTTT. Its protein product is CSVEGPSGTDTDTQYF. The chain recombines TRBV29-1 with TRBJ2-3; TRBD2 matches at 9 bases. The germline CDR1 and CDR2 sequences are SQVTM and ANQGSEA. This CDR3 is built from 16 residues. Trimming cost V 1 base and J 2 bases; bases outside gene matches: 7.

The rearrangement joins TRBV9 to TRBJ2-4; 7 bases match TRBD2. The length of the CDR3 is 15 residues. With 0 bases clipped from V and 7 bases from J, the junction kept 7 bases outside the gene matches. Germline loops: CDR1 SGDLS, CDR2 YYNGEE. The CDR3 region is CASSVDAARGNIQYF. For the CDR3, the DNA is TGTGCCAGCAGCGTAGATGCGGCGCGGGGGAACATTCAGTACTTC.

The chain couples TRBV30 to TRBJ2-3; 7 positions match TRBD1. Germline loops: CDR1 GTSNPN, CDR2 SVGIG (reference sequence). The CDR3 loop spans 14 amino acids. V gave up 0 bases and J gave up 2 bases; unmatched junction bases: 2. The CDR3 DNA follows: TGTGCCTGGAGTGTGGACAGGTACACAGATACGCAGTATTTT. This codes for CAWSVDRYTDTQYF.